This T cell receptor beta chain was captured in a study of cytomegalovirus exposure and HLA in healthy donors (dated by TCRdb to between 2016 and 2019). With respect to the entire study: According to an earlier analysis of several hundred of the donors, about 180 million T cells yielded 120 million or so unique TCR beta sequences and approximately 300 Gb of sequence data. Roughly 300 gigabases of sequencing data and around 80 million unique TCR sequences made up an early release that covered approximately 620 HLA-typed donors. The genetic ancestry cluster associated with self-reported Caucasian donors included 81% of the 300 to 400 genotyped donors. The aim of the study was to test whether cataloging public T cell receptors could identify signatures of past pathogen exposure. The study profiled the T cell repertoires of hundreds of subjects by immunosequencing and related them to cytomegalovirus serostatus. Besides the first cohort of more than 650 subjects, a separate validation cohort made up of about 120 different subjects was used. To predict cytomegalovirus infection status, the study combined high-throughput TCR immunosequencing, statistical association of individual TCRs with disease status, and machine learning. To study patterns of TCR occurrence, a later analysis re-analyzed previously published TCR beta repertoires from around 670 donors and added high-resolution HLA genotyping. In the later analysis, no new phenotypic data were used to find candidate immune exposures; instead, reliance was placed on TCR beta sequences and their occurrence across donors. In an earlier analysis of a few hundred of the donors, high-throughput TCR beta sequencing was used to judge whether each TCR beta V gene segment behaved as functional or pseudogenic. Alongside the repertoire data, information on donor age, sex, ethnicity and CMV serostatus was compiled. A later genetic analysis used genome-wide SNP genotypes for about three fifths of the 666 donors, treating that subset as a discovery cohort. All discovery cohort repertoires had been generated on a single sequencing platform. HLA typing included class I and class II loci at four-digit resolution. The number of donors typed differed by locus, with 629-630 for A, B, C, DRB1 and DQB1, over 500 for DQA1, over 600 for DPA1, and approximately 470 for DPB1. Four or five DR-DQ haplotypes were handled as single units for association and clustering, since linkage in the cohort was strong. Among about 410 genotyped donors of the cohort, an average of about 220,000 unique TCR beta nucleotide sequences was sequenced per donor, of which 15% to 20% were non-productive. What the study reported, not specific to this receptor: Because the 87-base-pair reads could not distinguish some IMGT-functional V segments, including TRBV6-2 and TRBV6-3, those segments were excluded. It was suggested by the authors that the approach could potentially be generalized to other disease states and immunological phenotypes. Most TCR sequences were seen in very few donors, while some public TCRs were found in many individuals. In this cohort, only TCR beta chains were sequenced, and detectable features were limited by the absence of alpha or paired-chain data. An earlier analysis of several hundred of the donors showed that most TCR beta V segments appeared in productive rearrangements either about 87% or about 30% of the time, which broadly matched IMGT annotations. In a later genetic analysis, a missense DCLRE1C variant was associated with V-gene and J-gene trimming of TCR beta chains, and the association was replicated in an independent cohort. In both the original and validation cohorts, the classifier was reported to diagnose cytomegalovirus status with high specificity and sensitivity. Linkage disequilibrium might explain the correlated functional status among segregating V segments, but an unknown experimental factor could not be excluded. According to a later genetic analysis, donors in an Asian-associated ancestry cluster had fewer N-insertions in productive TCRs than the roughly 700-donor mean. A few of the identified cytomegalovirus-associated TCR beta chains were confirmed in vitro to be specific for cytomegalovirus antigens. According to a later analysis, most CMV-associated TCR beta chains appeared to be HLA-restricted, and the HLA associations seemed to be driven largely by CMV exposure. Compared with equally common non-associated chains, HLA-associated TCR beta chains in a later analysis were more clonally expanded and had lower generation probabilities. Because HLA typing was missing for some donors at each locus, association tests included only the typed subset. The study gave a list of roughly 150 TCR beta chains associated with cytomegalovirus. In a later analysis, TCR association rates were found to vary across HLA loci, with the most associated TCRs seen for DRB1 alleles and the fewest for HLA-C alleles. A later analysis reported that several top co-occurrence clusters appeared linked to parvovirus B19, influenza, CMV and Epstein-Barr virus. A group of highly shared sequence variants was considered likely to be a technical artifact of the sequencing pipeline. In a later analysis, some 17,000 TCR beta sequences were associated with specific HLA alleles at a false discovery rate of 0.05. For the cohort, immune exposure information was limited to CMV serostatus. Sequencing depth was assumed to be roughly uniform across donors in the presence/absence analyses, though that assumption may not hold. A further reported finding was that TCR beta sequences accurately predicted the HLA-A and HLA-B alleles for most subjects in the first cohort. Assigning TCR associations to individual alleles was difficult when HLA alleles, especially DR and DQ, strongly co-occurred. Because counts were too low, about 18 rarely observed V segments, including chromosome 9 orphons, were left out of the earlier analysis of roughly 600 of the donors.

On this clone itself: This receptor's antigen is unknown. Per-base qualities were not stored, and no clone one base away is much larger.

In total, 630 or so healthy bone marrow donors made up the cohort. At the time of sampling, every cohort member was nominally healthy, though immune exposures that went unrecorded were likely present. The donor tested CMV seronegative, placing the donor among the 352 seronegative members of the cohort. Each donor provided a peripheral blood sample, and peripheral blood mononuclear cells were used for TCR beta sequencing. Genomic DNA was extracted from the blood cell samples with the Qiagen DNeasy Blood Extraction Kit. The receptor library was made with the immunoSEQ multiplex PCR assay. The multiplex PCR relied on a mix of 60 forward primers for TCR Vbeta segments and 13 reverse primers for TCR Jbeta segments. A multiplex PCR assay on genomic DNA amplified the CDR3 region of rearranged TCR beta genes. The Illumina HiSeq System was used to sequence the amplified TCR beta libraries as 87-base-pair reads. The original methods were these. In a later analysis, tens of millions of unique TCR beta chains were counted across the approximately 640 repertoires, and around 11 million of these chains were shared by at least two donors. Raw reads were error-corrected and collapsed into unique sequences with a nearest-neighbor algorithm that merged closely related sequences to remove PCR and sequencing errors. To assign V, D and J gene segments, CDR3 sequences were aligned to IMGT reference sequences. For a sequence to be retained, a match of at least six nucleotides to both a V gene segment and a J gene segment was required. Rearrangements were classified as productive when the CDR3 lacked stop codons and remained in frame with V and J, and all other rearrangements were classified as non-productive. CDR3 was defined according to IMGT convention as the region running from the second conserved V-encoded cysteine to the conserved J-encoded phenylalanine. In an earlier analysis of approximately 500 of the donors, sequences lacking an unambiguous match to a single V gene segment were excluded. In an earlier analysis of a few hundred of the donors, a V segment was called functional when productive rearrangements were above 56.7%, and segregating when the standard deviation between donors exceeded 5%. To diagnose cytomegalovirus status from the catalog of TCR beta chain sequences, a statistical classification framework was built. In a later analysis, V and J genes were assigned by comparing TCR nucleotide sequences against IMGT/GENE-DB human TR gene sequences. The TCRdist pipeline was used in a later analysis to assign CDR3 sequences and most-parsimonious VDJ recombination scenarios. A later analysis defined each TCR beta chain by its CDR3 amino acid sequence plus V-gene family, and excluded reads lacking a unique V-gene family. As a way to deal with suspected cross-contamination and a sequencing artifact, a later analysis dropped roughly 620 nucleotide sequences that were highly shared and had low generation probability. In a later analysis, a clonal expansion index for each public chain was calculated from normalized within-repertoire ranks of inferred template counts. Generation probabilities in a later analysis came from a VDJ recombination model fitted to out-of-frame rearrangements, and those results were checked against IGoR. In a later analysis, TCR-TCR, TCR-HLA and TCR-CMV co-occurrence was scored with hypergeometric tests, and a repertoire-size bias correction was applied to TCR pairs. In a later analysis, false discovery rates were estimated by permuting HLA or CMV assignments 20 times. In a later analysis, co-occurring TCRs were grouped using DBSCAN, with TCRdist sequence similarity added in when clustering inside HLA-allele-positive subsets. Repertoires with fewer than 30,000 or more than 120,000 public chains, plus five repertoires with anomalous nucleotide sharing, were excluded from co-occurrence clustering. TCRdb re-hosts the immuneACCESS table, in-frame sequences only. Its copies lack some clones; in the studies checked, an unresolved V gene accounts for under half of them, and the cause for the rest is not known. V, J and clone size derive from that table, while D and trimming were established from the DNA sequence. The sample yields under 250,000 clones; around four fifths were counted once. Clones ranked in the top ten supply over 0.65% of the sample.

Unmatched junction bases come to 9, with V trimmed by 4 bases and J by 7 bases. CDR1 is given as SGDLS and CDR2 as YYNGEE, both from the germline V gene. Measured from the cysteine to the phenylalanine, the CDR3 is 14 residues long. Only the CDR3 DNA stays, 42 bases, in frame from base 1. The rearranged segments are TRBV9 and TRBJ1-1; TRBD1 agrees with 8 junctional bases. The TCR sequence derives from a boy younger than 10 in good health and CMV-seronegative. Specimen: PBMCs. The base sequence is TGTGCCAGCAGCAAACTACAGGGGGGGGGTGAAGCTTTCTTT. It specifies CASSKLQGGGEAFF. Extended through the reference TRBV9 and TRBJ1-1 proteins, this CDR3 yields the full variable domain: DSGVTQTPKHLITATGQRVTLRCSPRSGDLSVYWYQQSLDQGLQFLIQYYNGEERAKGNILERFSAQQFPDLHSELNLSSLELGDSALYFCASSKLQGGGEAFFGQGTRLTVV.